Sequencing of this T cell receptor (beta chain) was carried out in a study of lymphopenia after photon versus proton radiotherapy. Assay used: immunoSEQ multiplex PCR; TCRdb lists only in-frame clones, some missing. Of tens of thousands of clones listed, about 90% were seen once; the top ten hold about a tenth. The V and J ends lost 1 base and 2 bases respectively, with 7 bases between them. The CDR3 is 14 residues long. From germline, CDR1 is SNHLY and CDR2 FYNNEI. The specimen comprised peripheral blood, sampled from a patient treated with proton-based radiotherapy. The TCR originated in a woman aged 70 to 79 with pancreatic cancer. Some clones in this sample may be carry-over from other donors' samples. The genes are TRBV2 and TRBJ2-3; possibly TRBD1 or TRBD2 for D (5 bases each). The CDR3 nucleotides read TGTGCCAGCAGTGAAGTGGGACCCACAGATACGCAGTATTTT. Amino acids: CASSEVGPTDTQYF.